This TCR beta chain originates from a study of blood T cells in healthy people across ages. The CDR3 extends over 14 amino acids. CDR1 and CDR2 (germline): DFQATT, SNEGSKA (reference sequence). With a J-beta primer mix and a sample-barcoded 5' primer, a second PCR ran about 7 to 12 cycles. Each cDNA molecule, via a template-switch adaptor with 12 random nucleotides, was tagged. In TCRdb, the 5' RACE reads were re-called with MiXCR into one record per CDR3 protein. The sample comprises about 630,000 distinct CDR3 sequences, roughly 21% of which are singletons, and 3.6% rests with the top ten. The gene calls are TRBV20-1 and TRBJ2-5, with D maybe TRBD2 (7 bases). The DNA matches TRBJ2-7 better at its end, which makes the J call doubtful. The sequence was obtained from a man in his 70s in good health. The specimen sequenced was blood. The CDR3 loop reads CSARFRGAGYEQYF. The CDR3 bases are TGCAGTGCTAGATTTCGGGGGGCGGGCTACGAGCAGTACTTC.